This is a list of T cell receptor beta chains from one sample in a study of technical replicates of blood from a few donors. The data were produced by immunoSEQ multiplex PCR, yet TCRdb's version contains in-frame clones alone and is incomplete. The table lists approximately 73,000 clones, around 94% of them singletons. Material: T cells isolated from PBMCs. The receptors come from a human donor in good health. Both conserved end residues are part of each CDR3. The D gene is left open where the match is weak. Part of the rows lack a size; the others show once, few, many or a class for expanded clones.

clone_size	j_call	d_call	v_call	cdr3_aa	cdr3_nt
-	TRBJ1-2	TRBD1	TRBV28	CASSFRDREYVDGYTF	TGTGCCAGCAGTTTCCGGGACAGGGAGTACGTCGATGGCTACACCTTC
-	TRBJ2-7	-	TRBV7-2	CASSPQGWVPLFYEQYF	TGTGCCAGCAGCCCCCAGGGGTGGGTTCCCCTATTCTACGAGCAGTACTTC
-	TRBJ2-1	-	TRBV30	CAWSISSSYNEQFF	TGTGCCTGGAGTATTAGTAGCTCCTACAATGAGCAGTTCTTC
-	TRBJ1-5	-	TRBV27	CARQGQLDNQPQHF	TGTGCCAGGCAAGGACAGTTAGATAATCAGCCCCAGCATTTT
-	TRBJ1-2	TRBD1	TRBV28	CASSFFGQGGGYTF	TGTGCCAGCAGTTTTTTCGGACAGGGAGGTGGCTACACCTTC
-	TRBJ2-3	-	TRBV7-3	CASSLDPGAAKYF	TGTGCCAGCAGCTTAGACCCCGGTGCGGCTAAGTATTTT
-	TRBJ2-3	TRBD2	TRBV7-9	CASSKLGLAGVADTQYF	TGTGCCAGCAGCAAACTAGGACTAGCGGGAGTTGCAGATACGCAGTATTTT
-	TRBJ2-5	-	TRBV27	CASMSQTYQETQYF	TGTGCCAGCATGTCACAGACCTACCAAGAGACCCAGTACTTC
-	TRBJ2-2	-	TRBV27	CASSPQPRAGELFF	TGTGCCAGCAGCCCACAACCCAGGGCCGGGGAGCTGTTTTTT
-	TRBJ2-1	TRBD2	TRBV25-1	CASSGLLAGLYNEQFF	TGTGCCAGCAGTGGGCTGCTAGCGGGTCTCTACAATGAGCAGTTCTTC
-	TRBJ1-5	-	TRBV28	CASSLRNLAGGIQPQHF	TGTGCCAGCAGTTTAAGAAATTTGGCGGGGGGAATTCAGCCCCAGCATTTT
-	TRBJ1-1	-	TRBV27	CASTLSPYRVLGTEAFF	TGTGCCAGCACTCTGAGTCCTTACAGGGTCTTGGGCACTGAAGCTTTCTTT
few	TRBJ1-2	-	TRBV27	CASSFNQGYGYTF	TGTGCCAGCAGTTTCAATCAGGGGTATGGCTACACCTTC
-	TRBJ1-1	-	TRBV2	CASSHRFTEAFF	TGTGCCAGCAGTCACAGGTTTACTGAAGCTTTCTTT
-	TRBJ2-1	TRBD2	TRBV28	CACREDMVGEQFF	TGTGCCTGTCGGGAGGATATGGTGGGTGAGCAGTTCTTC
-	TRBJ1-1	-	TRBV6-5	CASRQLNTEAFF	TGTGCCAGCAGGCAGTTGAACACTGAAGCTTTCTTT
-	TRBJ2-3	-	TRBV5-1	CASSLGPGTDTQYF	TGCGCCAGCAGCTTGGGGCCAGGCACAGATACGCAGTATTTT
-	TRBJ2-2	-	TRBV4-1	CASTRTSTETGELFF	TGCGCCAGCACAAGGACTTCCACCGAGACCGGGGAGCTGTTTTTT
-	TRBJ2-5	TRBD1	TRBV30	CAWSGAIYSGTGVRGVETQYF	TGTGCCTGGAGCGGGGCCATATACTCCGGGACAGGGGTTCGTGGTGTGGAGACCCAGTACTTC
once	TRBJ1-3	-	TRBV5-1	CASSLAGRGNTIYF	TGCGCCAGCAGCTTGGCAGGTCGAGGAAACACCATATATTTT
-	TRBJ2-7	-	TRBV7-8	CASSLVALTAYEQYF	TGTGCCAGCAGCTTAGTCGCTCTAACCGCCTACGAGCAGTACTTC
-	TRBJ2-7	-	TRBV13	CASRQEPQGMQYF	TGTGCCAGCAGACAAGAACCCCAGGGTATGCAGTACTTC